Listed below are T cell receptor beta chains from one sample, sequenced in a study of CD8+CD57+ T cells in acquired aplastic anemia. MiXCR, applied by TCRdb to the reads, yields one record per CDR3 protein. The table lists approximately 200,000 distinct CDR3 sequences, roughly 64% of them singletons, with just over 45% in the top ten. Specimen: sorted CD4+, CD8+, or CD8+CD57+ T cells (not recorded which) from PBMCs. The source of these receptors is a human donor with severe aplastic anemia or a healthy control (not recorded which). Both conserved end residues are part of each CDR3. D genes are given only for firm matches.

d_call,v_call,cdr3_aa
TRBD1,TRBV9,CASSTPRGGRGHGTEAFF
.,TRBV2,CASKEGWSNQPQHF
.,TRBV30,CAWSLGTGTEAFF
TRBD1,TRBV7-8,CASSLRDRAYEQYF
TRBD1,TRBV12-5,CASGPHRGGSGANVLTF
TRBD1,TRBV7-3,CASSLADRGRTGELFF
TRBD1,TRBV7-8,CASSLGPGTGESYGYTF
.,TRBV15,CATSRGTGGGLEQYF
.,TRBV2,CASSLVGPIQETQYF
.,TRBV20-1,CSASRRGTSGGLGYTF
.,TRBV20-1,CSASSSSSLSYEQYF
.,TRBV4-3,CASSQDGTGGNTIYF
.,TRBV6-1,CASLGGRYNEQFF
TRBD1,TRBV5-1,CASSLVDRAETNYGYTF
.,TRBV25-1,CASSERENGPYNEQFF
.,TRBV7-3,CASSLEGNGYTF
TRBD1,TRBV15,CATKGQGDGYTF
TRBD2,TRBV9,CASSVGVGGAGEQYF
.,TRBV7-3,CASSLSTGQPQHF
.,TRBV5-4,CASSSLTGESYNEQFF
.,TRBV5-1,CASSLADRILNTEAFF
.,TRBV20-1,CSARVGETEAFF
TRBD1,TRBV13,CASSLGHRGLEETQYF
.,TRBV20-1,CSAKSGVPNSPLHF
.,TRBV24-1,CATSDRGTSEKLFF
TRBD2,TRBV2,CASSVSGGGTDTQYF
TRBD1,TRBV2,CASSELRGLIEQYF
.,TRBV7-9,CASSPETQYF
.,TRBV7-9,CASSVVRSQDDEQFF